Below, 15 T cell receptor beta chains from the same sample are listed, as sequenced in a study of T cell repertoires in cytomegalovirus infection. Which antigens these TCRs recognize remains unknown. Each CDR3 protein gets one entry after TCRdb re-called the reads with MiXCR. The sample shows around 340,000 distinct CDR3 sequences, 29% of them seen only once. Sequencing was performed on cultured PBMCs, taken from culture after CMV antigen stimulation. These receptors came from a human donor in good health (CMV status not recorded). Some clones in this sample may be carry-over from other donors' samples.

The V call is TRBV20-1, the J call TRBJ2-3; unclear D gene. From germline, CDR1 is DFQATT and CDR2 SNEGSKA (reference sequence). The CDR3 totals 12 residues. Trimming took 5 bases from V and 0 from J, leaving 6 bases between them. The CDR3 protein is CSAPDSTDTQYF. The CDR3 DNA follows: TGCAGTGCTCCGGACAGCACAGATACGCAGTATTTT.

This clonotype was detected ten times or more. CDR3 nucleotides: TGTGCCAGTAGTAGACAGGGCCATAGCACAGATACGCAGTATTTT. Translation gives CASSRQGHSTDTQYF. The chain carries TRBV19 and TRBJ2-3, with 7 bases aligning to TRBD1. The J segment lost 0 bases and the V segment lost 4 bases, leaving 4 bases of the junction unmatched. There are 15 residues in the CDR3. CDR1 and CDR2 (germline): LNHDA, SQIVND (reference sequence).

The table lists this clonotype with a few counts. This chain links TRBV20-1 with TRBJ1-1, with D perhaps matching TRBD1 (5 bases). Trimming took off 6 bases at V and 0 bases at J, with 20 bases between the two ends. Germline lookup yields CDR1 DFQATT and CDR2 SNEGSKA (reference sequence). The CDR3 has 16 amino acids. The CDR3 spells CSALAAGGRLNTEAFF. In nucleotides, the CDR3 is TGCAGTGCCTTAGCGGCTGGGGGAAGGCTGAACACTGAAGCTTTCTTT.

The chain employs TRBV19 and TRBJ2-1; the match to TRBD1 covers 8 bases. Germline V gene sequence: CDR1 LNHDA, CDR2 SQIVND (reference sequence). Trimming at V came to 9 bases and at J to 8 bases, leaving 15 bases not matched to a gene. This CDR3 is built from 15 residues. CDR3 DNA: TGTGCCAGCCTATCGCCACGGACAGGGCAGGATGAGCAGTTCTTC. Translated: CASLSPRTGQDEQFF.

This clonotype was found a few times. This CDR3 is CASSRSKTYNEQFF. DNA for the CDR3: TGCGCCAGCAGTCGGAGCAAAACCTACAATGAGCAGTTCTTC. The genes are TRBV4-1 and TRBJ2-1; unclear D gene. The CDR3 runs 14 residues. The germline CDR1 and CDR2 sequences are MGHRA and YSYEKL. The ends were cut back, 6 bases at V and 2 bases at J, with 11 bases in the middle.

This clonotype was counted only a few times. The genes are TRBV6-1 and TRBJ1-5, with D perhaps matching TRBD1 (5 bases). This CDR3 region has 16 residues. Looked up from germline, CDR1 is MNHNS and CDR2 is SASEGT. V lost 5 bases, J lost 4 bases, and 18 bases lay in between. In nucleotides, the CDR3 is TGTGCCAGCAGTACCCCCGGCAGGGCCAGGAATCAGCCCCAGCATTTT. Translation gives CASSTPGRARNQPQHF.

The CDR3 DNA reads TGCAGTGCTGATAACCGACATTATAGCAATCAGCCCCAGCATTTT. Amino acids: CSADNRHYSNQPQHF. The V gene is TRBV20-1, the J gene TRBJ1-5; unclear D gene. Germline V lookup: CDR1 DFQATT, CDR2 SNEGSKA (reference sequence). V dropped 5 bases and J dropped 0 bases, with 14 bases sitting between them. There are 15 residues in the CDR3.

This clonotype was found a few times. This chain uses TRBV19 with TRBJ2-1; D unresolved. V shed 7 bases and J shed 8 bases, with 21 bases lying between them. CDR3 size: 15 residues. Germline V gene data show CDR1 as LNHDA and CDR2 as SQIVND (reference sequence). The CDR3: CASKDGSWGFDEQFF. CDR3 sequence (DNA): TGTGCCAGTAAAGACGGGTCTTGGGGTTTTGATGAGCAGTTCTTC. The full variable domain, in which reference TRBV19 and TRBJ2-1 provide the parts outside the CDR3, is DGGITQSPKYLFRKEGQNVTLSCEQNLNHDAMYWYRQDPGQGLRLIYYSQIVNDFQKGDIAEGYSVSREKKESFPLTVTSAQKNPTAFYLCASKDGSWGFDEQFFGPGTRLTVL.

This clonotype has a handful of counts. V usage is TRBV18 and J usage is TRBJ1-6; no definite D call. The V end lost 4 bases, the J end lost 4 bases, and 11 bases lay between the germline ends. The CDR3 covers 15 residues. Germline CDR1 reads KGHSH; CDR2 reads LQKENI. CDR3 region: CASSHWKLYNSPLHF. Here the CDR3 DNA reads TGTGCCAGCTCACATTGGAAATTATATAATTCACCCCTCCACTTT.

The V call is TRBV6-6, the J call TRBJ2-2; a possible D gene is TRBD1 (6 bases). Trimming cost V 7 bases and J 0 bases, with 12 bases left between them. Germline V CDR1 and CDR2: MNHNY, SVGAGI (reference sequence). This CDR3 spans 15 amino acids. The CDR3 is CASTRQVANTGELFF. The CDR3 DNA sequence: TGTGCCAGCACCAGACAGGTCGCGAACACCGGGGAGCTGTTTTTT.

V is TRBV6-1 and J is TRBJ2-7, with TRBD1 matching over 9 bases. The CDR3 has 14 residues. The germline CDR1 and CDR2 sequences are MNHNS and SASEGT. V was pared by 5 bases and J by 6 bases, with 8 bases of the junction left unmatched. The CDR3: CASSRPGQGAEQYF. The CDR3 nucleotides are TGTGCCAGCAGTCGCCCGGGACAGGGAGCCGAGCAGTACTTC.

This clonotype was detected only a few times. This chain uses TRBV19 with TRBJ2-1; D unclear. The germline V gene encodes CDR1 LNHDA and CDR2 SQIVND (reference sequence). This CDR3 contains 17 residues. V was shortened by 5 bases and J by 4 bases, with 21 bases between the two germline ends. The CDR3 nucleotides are TGTGCCAGTAGTTCACCGTTTTCAATCCCTCCATACAATGAGCAGTTCTTC. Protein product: CASSSPFSIPPYNEQFF.

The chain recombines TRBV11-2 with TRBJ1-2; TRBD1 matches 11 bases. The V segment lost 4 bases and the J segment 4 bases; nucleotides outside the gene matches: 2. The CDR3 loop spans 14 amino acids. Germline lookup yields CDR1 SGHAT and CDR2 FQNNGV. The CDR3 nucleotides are TGTGCCAGCAGCTCAGGGACAGGGGGCTATGGCTACACCTTC. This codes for CASSSGTGGYGYTF.

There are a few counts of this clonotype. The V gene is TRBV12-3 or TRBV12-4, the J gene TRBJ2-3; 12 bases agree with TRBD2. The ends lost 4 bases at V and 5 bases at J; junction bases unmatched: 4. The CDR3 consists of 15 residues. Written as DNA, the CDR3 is TGTGCCAGCAGTTCTAGCGGGGGGGCCCAAGATACGCAGTATTTT. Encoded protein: CASSSSGGAQDTQYF.

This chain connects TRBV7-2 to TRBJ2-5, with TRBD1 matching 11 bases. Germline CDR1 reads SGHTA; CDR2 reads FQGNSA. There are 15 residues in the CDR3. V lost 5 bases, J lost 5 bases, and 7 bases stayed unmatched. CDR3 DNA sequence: TGTGCCAGCAGCCAGGGACAGGGGGAGAGGGAGACCCAGTACTTC. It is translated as CASSQGQGERETQYF.